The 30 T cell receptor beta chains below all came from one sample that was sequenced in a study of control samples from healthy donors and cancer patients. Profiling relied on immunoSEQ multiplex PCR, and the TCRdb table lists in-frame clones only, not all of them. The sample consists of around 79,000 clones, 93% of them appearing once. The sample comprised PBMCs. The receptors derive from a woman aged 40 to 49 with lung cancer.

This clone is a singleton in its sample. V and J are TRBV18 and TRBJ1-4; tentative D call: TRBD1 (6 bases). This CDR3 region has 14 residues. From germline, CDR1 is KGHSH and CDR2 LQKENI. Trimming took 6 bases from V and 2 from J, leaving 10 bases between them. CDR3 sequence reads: CASSPQGTNEKLFF. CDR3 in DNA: TGTGCCAGCTCTCCCCAGGGGACTAATGAAAAACTGTTTTTT.

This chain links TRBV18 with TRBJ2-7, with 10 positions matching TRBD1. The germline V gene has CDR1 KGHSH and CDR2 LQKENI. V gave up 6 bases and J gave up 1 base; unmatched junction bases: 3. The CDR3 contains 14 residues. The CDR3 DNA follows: TGTGCCAGCTCGCGACAGGGGGCTTCCTACGAGCAGTACTTC. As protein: CASSRQGASYEQYF.

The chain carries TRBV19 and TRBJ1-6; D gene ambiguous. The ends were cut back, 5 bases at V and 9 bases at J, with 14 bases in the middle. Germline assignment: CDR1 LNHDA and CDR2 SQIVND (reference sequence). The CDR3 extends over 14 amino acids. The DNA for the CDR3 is TGTGCCAGTAGTTCGGGTCTGACCTCTTCACCCCTCCACTTT. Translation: CASSSGLTSSPLHF. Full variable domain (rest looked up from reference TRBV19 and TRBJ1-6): DGGITQSPKYLFRKEGQNVTLSCEQNLNHDAMYWYRQDPGQGLRLIYYSQIVNDFQKGDIAEGYSVSREKKESFPLTVTSAQKNPTAFYLCASSSGLTSSPLHFGNGTRLTVT.

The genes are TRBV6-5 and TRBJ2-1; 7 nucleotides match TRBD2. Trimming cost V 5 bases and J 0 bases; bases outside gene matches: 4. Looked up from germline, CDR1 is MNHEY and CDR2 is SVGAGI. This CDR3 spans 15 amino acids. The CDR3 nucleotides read TGTGCCAGCAGTATCACTAGCGCCTCCTACAATGAGCAGTTCTTC. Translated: CASSITSASYNEQFF.

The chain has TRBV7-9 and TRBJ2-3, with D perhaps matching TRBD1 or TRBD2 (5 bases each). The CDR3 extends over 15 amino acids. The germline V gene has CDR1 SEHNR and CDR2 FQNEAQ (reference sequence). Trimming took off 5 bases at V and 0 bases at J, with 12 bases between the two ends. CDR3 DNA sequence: TGTGCCAGCAGCCCCCGGGACCCTAGCACAGATACGCAGTATTTT. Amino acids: CASSPRDPSTDTQYF. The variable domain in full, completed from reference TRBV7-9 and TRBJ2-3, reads DTGVSQNPRHKITKRGQNVTFRCDPISEHNRLYWYRQTLGQGPEFLTYFQNEAQLEKSRLLSDRFSAERPKGSFSTLEIQRTEQGDSAMYLCASSPRDPSTDTQYFGPGTRLTVL.

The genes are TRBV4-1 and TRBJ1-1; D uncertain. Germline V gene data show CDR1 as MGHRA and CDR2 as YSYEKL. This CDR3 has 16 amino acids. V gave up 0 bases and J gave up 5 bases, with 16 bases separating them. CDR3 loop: CASSQDRYTAGTEAFF. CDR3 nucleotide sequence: TGCGCCAGCAGCCAAGATCGGTATACCGCGGGGACTGAAGCTTTCTTT.

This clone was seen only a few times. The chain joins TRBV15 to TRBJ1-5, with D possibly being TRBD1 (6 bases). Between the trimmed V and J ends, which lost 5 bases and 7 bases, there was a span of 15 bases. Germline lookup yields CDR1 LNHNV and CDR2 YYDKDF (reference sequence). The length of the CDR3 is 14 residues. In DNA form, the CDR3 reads TGTGCCACCAGCTTCACAGGGTCCGGGCAGCCCCAGCATTTT. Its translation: CATSFTGSGQPQHF.

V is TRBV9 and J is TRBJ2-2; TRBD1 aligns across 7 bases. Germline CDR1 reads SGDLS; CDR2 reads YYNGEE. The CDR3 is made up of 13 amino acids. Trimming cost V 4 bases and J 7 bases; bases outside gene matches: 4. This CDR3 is CASSPGGIGELFF. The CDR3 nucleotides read TGTGCCAGCAGCCCAGGGGGTATCGGGGAGCTGTTTTTT.

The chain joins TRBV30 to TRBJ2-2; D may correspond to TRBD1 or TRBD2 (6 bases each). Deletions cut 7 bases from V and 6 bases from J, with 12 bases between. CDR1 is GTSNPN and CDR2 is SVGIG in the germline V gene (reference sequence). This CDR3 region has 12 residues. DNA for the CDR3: TGTGCCTTCGGACGGGGGCCCGGGGAGCTGTTTTTT. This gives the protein CAFGRGPGELFF.

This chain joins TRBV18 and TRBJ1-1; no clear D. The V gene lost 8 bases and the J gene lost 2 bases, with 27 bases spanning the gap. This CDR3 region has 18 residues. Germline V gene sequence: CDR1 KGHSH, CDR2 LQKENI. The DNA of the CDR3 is TGTGCCAGCCTCGTCGAGCTTGGCAGTAGTGAGGATAACACTGAAGCTTTCTTT. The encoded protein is CASLVELGSSEDNTEAFF.

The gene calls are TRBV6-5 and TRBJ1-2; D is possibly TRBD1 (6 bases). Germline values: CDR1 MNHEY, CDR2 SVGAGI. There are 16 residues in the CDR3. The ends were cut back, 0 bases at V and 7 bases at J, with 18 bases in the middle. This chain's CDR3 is CASSYSRGTRVGGYTF. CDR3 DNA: TGTGCCAGCAGTTACTCAAGGGGGACTCGAGTGGGTGGCTACACCTTC.

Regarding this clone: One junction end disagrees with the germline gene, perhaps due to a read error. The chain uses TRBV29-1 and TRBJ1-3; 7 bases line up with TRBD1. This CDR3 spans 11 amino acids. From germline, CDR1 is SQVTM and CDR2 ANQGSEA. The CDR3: CSVEDGGGGHF. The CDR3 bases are TGCAGCGTTGAAGATGGAGGAGGGGGCCATTTT.

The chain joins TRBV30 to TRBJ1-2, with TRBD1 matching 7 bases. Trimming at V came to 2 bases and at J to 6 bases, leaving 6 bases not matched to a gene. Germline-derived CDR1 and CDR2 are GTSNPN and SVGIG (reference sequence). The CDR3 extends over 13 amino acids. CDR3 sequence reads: CAWSSQGRDGYTF. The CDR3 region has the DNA TGTGCCTGGAGTTCACAGGGGAGGGATGGCTACACCTTC.

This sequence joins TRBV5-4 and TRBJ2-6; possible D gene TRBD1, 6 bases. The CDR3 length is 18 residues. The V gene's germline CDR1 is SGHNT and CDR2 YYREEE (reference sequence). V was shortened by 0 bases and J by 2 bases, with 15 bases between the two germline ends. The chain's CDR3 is CASSLGSQGSPGANVLTF. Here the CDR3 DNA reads TGTGCCAGCAGCTTGGGTTCACAGGGCTCACCTGGGGCCAACGTCCTGACTTTC.

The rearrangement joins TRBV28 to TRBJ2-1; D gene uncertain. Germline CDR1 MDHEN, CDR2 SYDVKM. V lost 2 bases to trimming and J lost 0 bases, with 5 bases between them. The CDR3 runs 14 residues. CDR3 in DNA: TGTGCCAGCAGTTTACCGAGCTCCTACAATGAGCAGTTCTTC. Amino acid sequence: CASSLPSSYNEQFF.

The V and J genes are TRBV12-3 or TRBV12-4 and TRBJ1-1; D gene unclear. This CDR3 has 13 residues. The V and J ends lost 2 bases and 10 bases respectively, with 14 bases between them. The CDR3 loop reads CASSLSYPAGAFF. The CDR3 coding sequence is TGTGCCAGCAGTTTATCCTACCCTGCAGGAGCTTTCTTT.

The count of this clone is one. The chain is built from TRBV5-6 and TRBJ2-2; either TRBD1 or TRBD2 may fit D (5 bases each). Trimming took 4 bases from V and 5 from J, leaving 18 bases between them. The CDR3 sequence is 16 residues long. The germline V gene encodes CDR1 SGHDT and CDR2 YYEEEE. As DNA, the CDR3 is TGTGCCAGCAGCCCCGGACGGGACCAGGGAACCGGGGAGCTGTTTTTT. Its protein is CASSPGRDQGTGELFF.

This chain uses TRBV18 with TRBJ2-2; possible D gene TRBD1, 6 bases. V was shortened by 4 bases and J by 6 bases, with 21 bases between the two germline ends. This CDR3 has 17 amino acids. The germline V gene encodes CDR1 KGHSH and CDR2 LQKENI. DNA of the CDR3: TGTGCCAGCTCACTAAAAACCACAGGGCTCGGGGCCGGGGAGCTGTTTTTT. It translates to CASSLKTTGLGAGELFF.

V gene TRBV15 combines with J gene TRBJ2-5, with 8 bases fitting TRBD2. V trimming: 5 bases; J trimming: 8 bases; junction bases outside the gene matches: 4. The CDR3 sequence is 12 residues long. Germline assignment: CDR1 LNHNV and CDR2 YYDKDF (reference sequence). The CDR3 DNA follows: TGTGCCACCAGCTCCCGGGGGGGAACCCAGTACTTC. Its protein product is CATSSRGGTQYF. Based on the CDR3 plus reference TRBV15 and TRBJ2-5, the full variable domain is DAMVIQNPRYQVTQFGKPVTLSCSQTLNHNVMYWYQQKSSQAPKLLFHYYDKDFNNEADTPDNFQSRRPNTSFCFLDIRSPGLGDTAMYLCATSSRGGTQYFGPGTRLLVL.

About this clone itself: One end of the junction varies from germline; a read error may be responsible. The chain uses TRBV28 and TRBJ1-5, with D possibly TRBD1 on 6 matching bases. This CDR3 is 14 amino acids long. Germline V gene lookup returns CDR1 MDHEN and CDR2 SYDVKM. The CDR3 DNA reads TGTGCCCGCAGTAGAGGGGACACCTATCAGCCCCAGCATTTT. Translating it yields CARSRGDTYQPQHF.

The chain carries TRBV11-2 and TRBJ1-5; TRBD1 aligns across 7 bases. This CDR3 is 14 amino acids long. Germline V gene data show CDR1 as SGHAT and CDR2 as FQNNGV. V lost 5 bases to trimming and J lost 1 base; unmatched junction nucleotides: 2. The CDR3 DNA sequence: TGTGCCAGCAGCCAGGGGGTGAGCAATCAGCCCCAGCATTTT. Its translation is CASSQGVSNQPQHF.

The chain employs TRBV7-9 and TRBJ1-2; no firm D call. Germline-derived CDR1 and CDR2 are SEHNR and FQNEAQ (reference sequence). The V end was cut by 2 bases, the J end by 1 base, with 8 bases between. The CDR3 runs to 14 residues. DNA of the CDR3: TGTGCCAGCAGCTTATCCGACCTTAACTATGGCTACACCTTC. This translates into CASSLSDLNYGYTF.

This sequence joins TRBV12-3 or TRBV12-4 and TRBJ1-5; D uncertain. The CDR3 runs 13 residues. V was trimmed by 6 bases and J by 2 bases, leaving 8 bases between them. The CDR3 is CASRIGGNQPQHF. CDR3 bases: TGTGCCAGCAGAATCGGGGGCAATCAGCCCCAGCATTTT.

The CDR3 nucleotides are TGTGCCAGTAGTACGACCGGGACACCACAAGAGACCCAGTACTTC. This encodes CASSTTGTPQETQYF. This chain links TRBV19 with TRBJ2-5; possibly TRBD1 for D (6 bases). V gave up 4 bases and J gave up 2 bases, with 14 bases separating them. The CDR3 has 15 amino acids. The germline gives CDR1 LNHDA, CDR2 SQIVND (reference sequence).

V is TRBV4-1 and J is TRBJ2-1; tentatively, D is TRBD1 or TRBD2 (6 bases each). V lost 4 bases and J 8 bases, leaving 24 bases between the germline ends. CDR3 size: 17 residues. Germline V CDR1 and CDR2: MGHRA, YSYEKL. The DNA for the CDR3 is TGCGCCAGCAGCCCCCGAGGTAGCGGCATGAAGGGGGATGAGCAGTTCTTC. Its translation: CASSPRGSGMKGDEQFF.

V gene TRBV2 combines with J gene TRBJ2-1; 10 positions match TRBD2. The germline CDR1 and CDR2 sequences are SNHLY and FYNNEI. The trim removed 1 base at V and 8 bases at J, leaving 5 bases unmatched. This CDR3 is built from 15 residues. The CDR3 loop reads CASSEGAGGPHEQFF. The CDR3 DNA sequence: TGTGCCAGCAGTGAAGGAGCGGGGGGGCCTCATGAGCAGTTCTTC.

The DNA of the CDR3 is TGCGCCAGCAGCCAAGATAGCGCTAGCGGGGGCCAGGCTCTTTACGAGCAGTACTTC. Translation gives CASSQDSASGGQALYEQYF. The rearrangement uses TRBV4-1 and TRBJ2-7; TRBD2 aligns across 10 bases. Germline V gene data show CDR1 as MGHRA and CDR2 as YSYEKL. V was pared by 0 bases and J by 4 bases, with 15 bases of the junction left unmatched. The CDR3 extends over 19 amino acids.

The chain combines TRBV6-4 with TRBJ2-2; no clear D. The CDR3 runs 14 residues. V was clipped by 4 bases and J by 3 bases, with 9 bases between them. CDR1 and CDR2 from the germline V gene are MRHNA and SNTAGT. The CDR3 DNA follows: TGTGCCAGCAGTGTAAAGGGCGACACCGGGGAGCTGTTTTTT. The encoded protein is CASSVKGDTGELFF.

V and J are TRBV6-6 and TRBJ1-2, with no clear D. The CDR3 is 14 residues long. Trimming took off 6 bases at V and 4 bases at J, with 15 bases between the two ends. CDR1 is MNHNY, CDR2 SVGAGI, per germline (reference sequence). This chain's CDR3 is CASRFDSATYGYTF. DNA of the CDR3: TGTGCCAGCAGGTTCGATAGCGCAACCTATGGCTACACCTTC.

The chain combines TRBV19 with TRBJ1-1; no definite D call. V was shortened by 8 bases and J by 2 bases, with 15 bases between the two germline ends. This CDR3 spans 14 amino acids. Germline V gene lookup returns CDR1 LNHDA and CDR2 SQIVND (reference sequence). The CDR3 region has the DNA TGTGCCAGTGGACTACCCCTAAGTAACACTGAAGCTTTCTTT. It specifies CASGLPLSNTEAFF.